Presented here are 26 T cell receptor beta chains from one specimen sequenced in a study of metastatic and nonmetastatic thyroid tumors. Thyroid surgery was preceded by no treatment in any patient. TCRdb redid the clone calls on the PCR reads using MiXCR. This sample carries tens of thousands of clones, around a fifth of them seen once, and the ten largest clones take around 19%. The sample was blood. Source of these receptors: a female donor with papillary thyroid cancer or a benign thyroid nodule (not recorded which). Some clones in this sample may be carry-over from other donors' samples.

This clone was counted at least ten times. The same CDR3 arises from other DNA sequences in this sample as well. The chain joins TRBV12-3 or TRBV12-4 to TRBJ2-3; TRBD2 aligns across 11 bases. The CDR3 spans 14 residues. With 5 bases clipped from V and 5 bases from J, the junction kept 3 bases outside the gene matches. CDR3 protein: CASSPGLAVDTQYF. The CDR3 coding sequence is TGTGCCAGCAGTCCGGGACTAGCGGTAGATACGCAGTATTTT.

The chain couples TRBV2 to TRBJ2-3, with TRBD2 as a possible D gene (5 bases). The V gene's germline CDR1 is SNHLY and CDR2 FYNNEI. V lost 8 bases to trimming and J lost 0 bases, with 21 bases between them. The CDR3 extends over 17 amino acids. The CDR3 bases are TGTGCCAGCCGGAGAAAGGGTAGGGAGACTAGCACAGATACGCAGTATTTT. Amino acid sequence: CASRRKGRETSTDTQYF.

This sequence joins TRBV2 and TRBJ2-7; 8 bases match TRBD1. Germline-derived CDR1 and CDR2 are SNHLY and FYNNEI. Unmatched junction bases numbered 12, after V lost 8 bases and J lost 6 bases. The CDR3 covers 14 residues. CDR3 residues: CASLSGGAMGEQYF. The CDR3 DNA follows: TGTGCCAGCCTTTCAGGGGGCGCAATGGGCGAGCAGTACTTC.

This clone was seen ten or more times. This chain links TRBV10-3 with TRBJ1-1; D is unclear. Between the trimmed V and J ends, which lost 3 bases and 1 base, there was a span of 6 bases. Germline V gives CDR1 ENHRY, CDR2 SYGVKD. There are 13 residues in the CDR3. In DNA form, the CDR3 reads TGTGCCATCAGTGATATAGAGAACACTGAAGCTTTCTTT. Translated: CAISDIENTEAFF.

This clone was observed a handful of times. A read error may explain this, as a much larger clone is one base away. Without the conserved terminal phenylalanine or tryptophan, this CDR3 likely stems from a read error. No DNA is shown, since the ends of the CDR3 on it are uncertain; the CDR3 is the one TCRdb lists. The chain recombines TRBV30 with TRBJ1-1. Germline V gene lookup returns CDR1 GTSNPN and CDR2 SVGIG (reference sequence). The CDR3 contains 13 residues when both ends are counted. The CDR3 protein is CAWTEGLPEESFL.

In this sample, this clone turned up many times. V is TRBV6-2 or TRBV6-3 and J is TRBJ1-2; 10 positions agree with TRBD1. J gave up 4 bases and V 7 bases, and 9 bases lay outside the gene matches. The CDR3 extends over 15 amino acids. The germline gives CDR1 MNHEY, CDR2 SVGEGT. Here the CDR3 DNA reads TGTGCCAGCATCCGCCGGGACAGGGGAGGCTATGGCTACACCTTC. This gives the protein CASIRRDRGGYGYTF.

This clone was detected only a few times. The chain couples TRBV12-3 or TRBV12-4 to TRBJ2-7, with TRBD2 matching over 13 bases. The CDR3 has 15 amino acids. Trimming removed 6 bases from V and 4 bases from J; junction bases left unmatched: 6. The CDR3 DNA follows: TGTGCCAGCAGGGCGGGACTAGCGGGACATTACGAGCAGTACTTC. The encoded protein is CASRAGLAGHYEQYF.

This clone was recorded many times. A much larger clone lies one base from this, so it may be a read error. The CDR3 sequence is CVSSVTSGAGGSPLHF. In nucleotides, the CDR3 is TGTGTCAGCAGTGTGACTTCCGGGGCAGGGGGTTCACCCCTCCACTTT. This chain connects TRBV6-1 to TRBJ1-6, with TRBD1 identical over 7 bases. The CDR3 sequence is 16 residues long. Germline loops: CDR1 MNHNS, CDR2 SASEGT.

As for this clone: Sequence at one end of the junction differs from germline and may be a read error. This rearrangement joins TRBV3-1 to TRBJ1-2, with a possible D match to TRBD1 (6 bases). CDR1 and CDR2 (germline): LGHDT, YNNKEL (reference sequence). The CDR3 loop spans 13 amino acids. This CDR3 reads CASSHEGQKGADF. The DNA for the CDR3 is TGTGCCAGCAGCCACGAAGGACAGAAAGGGGCGGACTTC.

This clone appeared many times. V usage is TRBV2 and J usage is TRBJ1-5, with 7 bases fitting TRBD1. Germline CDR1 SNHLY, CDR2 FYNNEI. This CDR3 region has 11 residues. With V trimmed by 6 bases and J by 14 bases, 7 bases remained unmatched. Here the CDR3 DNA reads TGTGCCAGCAGCCTACAGGGGCCTAAGCATTTT. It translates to CASSLQGPKHF. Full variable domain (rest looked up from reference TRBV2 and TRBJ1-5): EPEVTQTPSHQVTQMGQEVILRCVPISNHLYFYWYRQILGQKVEFLVSFYNNEISEKSEIFDDQFSVERPDGSNFTLKIRSTKLEDSAMYFCASSLQGPKHFGDGTRLSIL.

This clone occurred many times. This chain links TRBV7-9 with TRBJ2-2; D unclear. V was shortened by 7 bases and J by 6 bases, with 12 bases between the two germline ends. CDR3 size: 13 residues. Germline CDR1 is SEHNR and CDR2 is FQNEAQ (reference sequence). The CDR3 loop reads CASIYTFPGELFF. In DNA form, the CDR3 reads TGTGCCAGCATCTATACCTTTCCCGGGGAGCTGTTTTTT.

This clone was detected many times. CDR3 bases: TGTGCCAGCAGCCCCCACGCCGTAAATACTGAGCAGTTCTTC. This sequence encodes CASSPHAVNTEQFF. This chain uses TRBV28 with TRBJ2-1, with no clear D. The V gene's germline CDR1 is MDHEN and CDR2 SYDVKM. V lost 6 bases to trimming and J lost 9 bases, with 18 bases between them. This CDR3 contains 14 residues.

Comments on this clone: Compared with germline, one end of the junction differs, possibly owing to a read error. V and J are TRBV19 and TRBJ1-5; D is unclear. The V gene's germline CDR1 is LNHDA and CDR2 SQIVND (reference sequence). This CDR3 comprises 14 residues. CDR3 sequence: CDSSITGKGQPQHF. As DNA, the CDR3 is TGTGACAGTAGTATTACCGGGAAGGGTCAGCCCCAGCATTTT.

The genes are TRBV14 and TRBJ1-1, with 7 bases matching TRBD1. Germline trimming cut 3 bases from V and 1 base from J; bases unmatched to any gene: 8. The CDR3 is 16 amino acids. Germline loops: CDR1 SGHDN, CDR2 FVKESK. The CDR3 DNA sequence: TGTGCCAGCAGCCATAGACAGGGAAGCGGGAACACTGAAGCTTTCTTT. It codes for CASSHRQGSGNTEAFF.

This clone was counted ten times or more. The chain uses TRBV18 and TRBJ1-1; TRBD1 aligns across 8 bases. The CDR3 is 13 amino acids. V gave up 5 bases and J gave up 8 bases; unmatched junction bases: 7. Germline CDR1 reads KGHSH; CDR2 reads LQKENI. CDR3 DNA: TGTGCCAGCTCATTTGGACAGGGCGGAGAAGCTTTCTTT. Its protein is CASSFGQGGEAFF.

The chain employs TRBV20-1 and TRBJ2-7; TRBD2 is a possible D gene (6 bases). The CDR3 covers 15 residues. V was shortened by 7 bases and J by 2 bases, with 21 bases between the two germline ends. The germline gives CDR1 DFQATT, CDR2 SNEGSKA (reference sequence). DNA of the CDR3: TGCAGTGTCGCCCTACCGATCGGGAGAGCCTACGAGCAGTACTTC. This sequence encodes CSVALPIGRAYEQYF.

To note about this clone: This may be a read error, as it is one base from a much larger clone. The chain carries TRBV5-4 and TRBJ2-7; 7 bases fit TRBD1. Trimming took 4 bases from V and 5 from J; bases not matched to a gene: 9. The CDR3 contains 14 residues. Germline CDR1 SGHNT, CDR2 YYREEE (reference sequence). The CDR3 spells CASSGPGQSHEQYF. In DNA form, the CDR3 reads TGTGCCAGCAGCGGACCGGGACAGAGCCACGAGCAGTACTTC. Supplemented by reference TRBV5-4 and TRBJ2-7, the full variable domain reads ETGVTQSPTHLIKTRGQQVTLRCSSQSGHNTVSWYQQALGQGPQFIFQYYREEENGRGNFPPRFSGLQFPNYSSELNVNALELDDSALYLCASSGPGQSHEQYFGPGTRLTVT.

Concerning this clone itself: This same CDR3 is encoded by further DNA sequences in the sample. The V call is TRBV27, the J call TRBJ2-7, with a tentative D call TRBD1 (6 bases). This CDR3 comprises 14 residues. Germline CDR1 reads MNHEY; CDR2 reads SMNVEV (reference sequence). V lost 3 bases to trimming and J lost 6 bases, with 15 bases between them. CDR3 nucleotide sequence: TGTGCCAGCAGTTTTAGAGGAATAGGGGGCGAGCAGTACTTC. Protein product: CASSFRGIGGEQYF.

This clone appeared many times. The CDR3 bases are TGCAGTGCCCCTTCTCGGGGAAATAGCAATCAGCCCCAGCATTTT. Amino acids: CSAPSRGNSNQPQHF. The chain is built from TRBV20-1 and TRBJ1-5; D is unclear. V was cut by 6 bases and J by 0 bases, with 15 bases left in between. CDR3 size: 15 residues. Germline assignment: CDR1 DFQATT and CDR2 SNEGSKA (reference sequence).

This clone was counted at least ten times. The CDR3 DNA is TGTGCCAGCAGCTCGGGACCAGGCTCCTACGAGCAGTACTTC. This gives the protein CASSSGPGSYEQYF. The chain is built from TRBV11-2 and TRBJ2-7, with D tentatively TRBD1 or TRBD2 (5 bases each). The CDR3 sequence is 14 residues long. Germline V gene lookup returns CDR1 SGHAT and CDR2 FQNNGV. V lost 4 bases, J lost 0 bases, and 10 bases lay in between.

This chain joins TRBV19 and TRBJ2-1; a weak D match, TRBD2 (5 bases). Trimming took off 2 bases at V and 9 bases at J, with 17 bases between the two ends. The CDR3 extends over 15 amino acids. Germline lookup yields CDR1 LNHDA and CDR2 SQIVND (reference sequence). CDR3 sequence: CASSISGRGRGEQFF. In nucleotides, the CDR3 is TGTGCCAGTAGTATATCGGGCCGTGGGAGAGGTGAGCAGTTCTTC. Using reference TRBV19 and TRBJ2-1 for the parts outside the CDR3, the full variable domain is DGGITQSPKYLFRKEGQNVTLSCEQNLNHDAMYWYRQDPGQGLRLIYYSQIVNDFQKGDIAEGYSVSREKKESFPLTVTSAQKNPTAFYLCASSISGRGRGEQFFGPGTRLTVL.

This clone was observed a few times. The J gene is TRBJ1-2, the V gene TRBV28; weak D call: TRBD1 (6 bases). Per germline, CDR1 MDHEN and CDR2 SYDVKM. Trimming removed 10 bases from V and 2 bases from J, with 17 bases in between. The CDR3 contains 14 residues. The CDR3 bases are TGTGCCATCGTGGACAGAGGGGGGAACTATGGCTACACCTTC. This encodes CAIVDRGGNYGYTF.

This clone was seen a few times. The CDR3 nucleotides read TGTGCCAGCAGTTTACTGGGGGGGGGCGTTTTTAATGAGCAGTTCTTC. Translating it yields CASSLLGGGVFNEQFF. The J gene is TRBJ2-1, the V gene TRBV12-3 or TRBV12-4; D might be TRBD2 (7 bases). There are 16 residues in the CDR3. Trimming removed 2 bases at V and 7 bases at J, with 18 bases between.

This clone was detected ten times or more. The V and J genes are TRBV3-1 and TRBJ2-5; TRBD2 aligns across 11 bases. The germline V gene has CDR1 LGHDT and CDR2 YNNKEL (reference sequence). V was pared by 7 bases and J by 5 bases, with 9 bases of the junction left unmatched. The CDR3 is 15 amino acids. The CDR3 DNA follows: TGTGCCAGCACCCAGCTAGCGGGAGGAGGGGAGACCCAGTACTTC. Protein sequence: CASTQLAGGGETQYF.

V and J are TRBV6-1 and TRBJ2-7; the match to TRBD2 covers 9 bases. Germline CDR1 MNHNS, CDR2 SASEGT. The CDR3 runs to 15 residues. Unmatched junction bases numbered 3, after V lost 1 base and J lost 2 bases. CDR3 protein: CASSEGLADPYEQYF. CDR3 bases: TGTGCCAGCAGTGAAGGACTAGCGGACCCCTACGAGCAGTACTTC.

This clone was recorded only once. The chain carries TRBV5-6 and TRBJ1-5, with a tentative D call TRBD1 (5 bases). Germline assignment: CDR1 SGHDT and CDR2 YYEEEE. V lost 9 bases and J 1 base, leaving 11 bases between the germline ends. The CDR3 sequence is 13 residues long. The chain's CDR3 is CANRGGSNQPQHF. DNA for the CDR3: TGTGCCAACCGCGGGGGGAGCAATCAGCCCCAGCATTTT.